The 17 T cell receptor beta chains listed next were all sequenced from one sample in a study of T-cell memory formation after mild COVID-19. TCRdb used MiXCR to reprocess the 5' RACE reads, holding one entry per CDR3 protein. The sample lists 500,000 to 650,000 distinct CDR3 sequences; less than 25% were seen once. Sequencing was performed on PBMCs or a T cell subset sorted from them (not recorded which). These receptors originate from an adult woman who had mild COVID-19 (a few samples of this study predate the infection). Cell type and time point are not known.

There are many counts of this clonotype. The chain links TRBV5-1 to TRBJ2-1, with TRBD2 matching 12 bases. This CDR3 comprises 16 residues. Germline values: CDR1 SGHRS, CDR2 YFSETQ. Losses at the gene ends were 2 bases for V and 7 bases for J; bases not matched to a gene: 7. The CDR3 DNA sequence: TGCGCCAGCAGCTTCCTAGCGGGAGGGCCGGAGAATGAGCAGTTCTTC. Protein product: CASSFLAGGPENEQFF.

This clonotype has a handful of counts. The J gene is TRBJ1-3, the V gene TRBV6-5, with D perhaps TRBD1 (5 bases). Germline CDR1 and CDR2: MNHEY and SVGAGI. Trimming removed 0 bases from V and 0 bases from J, with 9 bases in between. CDR3 length: 16 residues. CDR3 residues: CASSYSGAASGNTIYF. The CDR3 coding sequence is TGTGCCAGCAGTTACTCAGGGGCAGCCTCTGGAAACACCATATATTTT.

This rearrangement joins TRBV10-3 to TRBJ1-3; perhaps TRBD1 as D (5 bases). With 8 bases removed from V and 4 bases from J, the gap between germline ends came to 12 bases. The CDR3 consists of 13 residues. Germline V CDR1 and CDR2: ENHRY, SYGVKD. The chain's CDR3 is CAISSGGGNTIYF. CDR3 sequence (DNA): TGTGCCATCTCTTCGGGGGGAGGAAACACCATATATTTT.

V usage is TRBV5-5 and J usage is TRBJ1-4; D may be TRBD1 (6 bases). This CDR3 is built from 15 residues. V was trimmed by 1 base and J by 8 bases, leaving 15 bases between them. Germline lookup yields CDR1 SGHKS and CDR2 YYEKEE (reference sequence). The CDR3 coding sequence is TGTGCCAGCAGCTTGAATTGGGGGGCGCAGGAAAAACTGTTTTTT. Translation gives CASSLNWGAQEKLFF. The full variable domain, rest sourced from reference TRBV5-5 and TRBJ1-4, is DAGVTQSPTHLIKTRGQQVTLRCSPISGHKSVSWYQQVLGQGPQFIFQYYEKEERGRGNFPDRFSARQFPNYSSELNVNALLLGDSALYLCASSLNWGAQEKLFFGSGTQLSVL.

V is TRBV3-1 and J is TRBJ2-7; the D gene could be TRBD1 or TRBD2 (5 bases each). Trimming took 1 base from V and 3 from J, leaving 13 bases between them. CDR3 length: 15 amino acids. Germline V lookup: CDR1 LGHDT, CDR2 YNNKEL (reference sequence). The CDR3 sequence is CASSQVSRGDYEQYF. The CDR3 DNA follows: TGTGCCAGCAGCCAAGTATCGAGAGGGGACTACGAGCAGTACTTC.

This clonotype was counted a few times. V gene TRBV20-1 combines with J gene TRBJ2-7; D call uncertain. Germline loops: CDR1 DFQATT, CDR2 SNEGSKA (reference sequence). The CDR3 length is 14 residues. Trimming shortened V by 3 bases and J by 2 bases, and 14 bases separated the two germline ends. CDR3 in amino acids: CSASNDGFAYEQYF. DNA for the CDR3: TGCAGTGCTAGTAACGACGGCTTCGCCTACGAGCAGTACTTC.

This clonotype was seen only a few times. This sequence joins TRBV6-6 and TRBJ1-2; a weak D match, TRBD1 (5 bases). Germline-derived CDR1 and CDR2 are MNHNY and SVGAGI (reference sequence). V was clipped by 5 bases and J by 4 bases, with 11 bases between them. The CDR3 has 13 amino acids. CDR3 in DNA: TGTGCCAGCAGTGAAGGGGAAGTCTATGGCTACACCTTC. Its translation is CASSEGEVYGYTF.

This rearrangement joins TRBV24-1 to TRBJ2-3, with 8 bases lining up with TRBD1. Germline CDR1 reads KGHDR; CDR2 reads SFDVKD. CDR3 length: 15 residues. Unmatched junction bases numbered 5, after V lost 3 bases and J lost 4 bases. The CDR3 loop reads CATSDPGQDSDTQYF. The CDR3 bases are TGTGCCACCAGTGATCCGGGACAGGACTCAGATACGCAGTATTTT.

This chain links TRBV7-3 with TRBJ2-1; 14 nucleotides match TRBD2. The germline gives CDR1 SGHTA, CDR2 FQGTGA. The CDR3 totals 20 residues. V shed 5 bases, J shed 4 bases, and the junction held 16 bases outside the gene matches. CDR3 sequence reads: CASSTSGLAGGLTLYNEQFF. The CDR3 region has the DNA TGTGCCAGCAGCACCTCCGGACTAGCGGGGGGCCTAACCCTTTACAATGAGCAGTTCTTC.

V usage is TRBV6-5 and J usage is TRBJ1-1; 7 bases are a match to TRBD1. The trim removed 2 bases at V and 4 bases at J, leaving 4 bases unmatched. This CDR3 has 14 residues. Germline CDR1 MNHEY, CDR2 SVGAGI. The chain's CDR3 is CASSYGGQATEAFF. In DNA, the CDR3 is TGTGCCAGCAGTTACGGCGGACAGGCCACTGAAGCTTTCTTT.

The DNA for the CDR3 is TGTGCCAGCAGCTTACGTGTTTTGGCAGCCGGGGTGAACACTGAAGCTTTCTTT. This sequence encodes CASSLRVLAAGVNTEAFF. This chain links TRBV7-8 with TRBJ1-1, with D uncertain. V lost 2 bases and J 0 bases, leaving 19 bases between the germline ends. Germline loops: CDR1 SGHVS, CDR2 FQNEAQ. The CDR3 contains 18 residues.

The rearrangement links TRBV25-1 to TRBJ1-5; D is unresolved. Germline assignment: CDR1 MGHDK and CDR2 SYGVNS. Trimming took off 6 bases at V and 3 bases at J, with 9 bases between the two ends. CDR3 size: 13 residues. The CDR3, as DNA: TGTGCCAGCAGAGACGGTCACAATCAGCCCCAGCATTTT. Its protein product is CASRDGHNQPQHF.

This clonotype was observed a handful of times. The chain carries TRBV27 and TRBJ2-1, with 7 nucleotides matching TRBD2. This CDR3 has 14 amino acids. After removal of 3 bases from V and 2 bases from J, the junction contained 1 base not matched to a gene. CDR1 is MNHEY and CDR2 is SMNVEV in the germline V gene (reference sequence). The CDR3 is CASSFGLAYNEQFF. In DNA, the CDR3 is TGTGCCAGCAGTTTCGGACTAGCCTACAATGAGCAGTTCTTC.

This clonotype came up a few times. The V and J genes are TRBV12-3 or TRBV12-4 and TRBJ1-1; D call uncertain. CDR3 length: 12 amino acids. The V and J ends lost 1 base and 10 bases respectively, with 10 bases between them. The CDR3 DNA reads TGTGCCAGCAGTTTAGGTGGGGAGATAGCTTTCTTT. This sequence encodes CASSLGGEIAFF.

This clonotype has just a few counts. The chain has TRBV20-1 and TRBJ1-2, with D unclear. CDR1 is DFQATT and CDR2 is SNEGSKA in the germline V gene (reference sequence). CDR3 size: 14 residues. The V end was cut by 1 base, the J end by 1 base, with 10 bases between. The CDR3, as DNA: TGCAGTGCTAGAGTGTCGGGCAGTAACTATGGCTACACCTTC. Translating gives CSARVSGSNYGYTF.

The rearrangement joins TRBV10-3 to TRBJ2-7; 10 bases are shared with TRBD1. With 0 bases clipped from V and 3 bases from J, the junction kept 14 bases outside the gene matches. Germline V lookup: CDR1 ENHRY, CDR2 SYGVKD. The CDR3 spans 19 residues. The CDR3 sequence is CAISESRGQGVGFDYEQYF. In nucleotides, the CDR3 is TGTGCCATCAGTGAGTCGAGAGGACAGGGGGTTGGTTTTGACTACGAGCAGTACTTC.

The chain's CDR3 is CAWRRWQAAGNTIYF. The CDR3 bases are TGTGCCTGGAGACGGTGGCAGGCCGCTGGAAACACCATATATTTT. The V gene is TRBV30, the J gene TRBJ1-3; no reliable D call. V gave up 3 bases and J gave up 2 bases, with 14 bases separating them. This CDR3 is 15 amino acids long. Germline lookup yields CDR1 GTSNPN and CDR2 SVGIG (reference sequence).